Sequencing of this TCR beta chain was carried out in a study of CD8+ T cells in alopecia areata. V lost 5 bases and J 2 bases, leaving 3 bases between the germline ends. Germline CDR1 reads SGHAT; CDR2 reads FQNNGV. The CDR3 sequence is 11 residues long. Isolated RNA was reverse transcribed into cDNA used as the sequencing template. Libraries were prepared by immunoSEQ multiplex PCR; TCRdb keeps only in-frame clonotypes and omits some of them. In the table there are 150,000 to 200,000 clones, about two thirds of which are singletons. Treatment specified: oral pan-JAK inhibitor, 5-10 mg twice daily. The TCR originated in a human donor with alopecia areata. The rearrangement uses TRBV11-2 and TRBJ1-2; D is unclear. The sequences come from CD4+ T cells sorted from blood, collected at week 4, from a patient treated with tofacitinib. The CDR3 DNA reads TGTGCCAGCAGCGGGAACTATGGCTACACCTTC. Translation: CASSGNYGYTF. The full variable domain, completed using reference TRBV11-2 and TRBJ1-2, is EAGVAQSPRYKIIEKRQSVAFWCNPISGHATLYWYQQILGQGPKLLIQFQNNGVVDDSQLPKDRFSAERLKGVDSTLKIQPAKLEDSAVYLCASSGNYGYTFGSGTRLTVV.